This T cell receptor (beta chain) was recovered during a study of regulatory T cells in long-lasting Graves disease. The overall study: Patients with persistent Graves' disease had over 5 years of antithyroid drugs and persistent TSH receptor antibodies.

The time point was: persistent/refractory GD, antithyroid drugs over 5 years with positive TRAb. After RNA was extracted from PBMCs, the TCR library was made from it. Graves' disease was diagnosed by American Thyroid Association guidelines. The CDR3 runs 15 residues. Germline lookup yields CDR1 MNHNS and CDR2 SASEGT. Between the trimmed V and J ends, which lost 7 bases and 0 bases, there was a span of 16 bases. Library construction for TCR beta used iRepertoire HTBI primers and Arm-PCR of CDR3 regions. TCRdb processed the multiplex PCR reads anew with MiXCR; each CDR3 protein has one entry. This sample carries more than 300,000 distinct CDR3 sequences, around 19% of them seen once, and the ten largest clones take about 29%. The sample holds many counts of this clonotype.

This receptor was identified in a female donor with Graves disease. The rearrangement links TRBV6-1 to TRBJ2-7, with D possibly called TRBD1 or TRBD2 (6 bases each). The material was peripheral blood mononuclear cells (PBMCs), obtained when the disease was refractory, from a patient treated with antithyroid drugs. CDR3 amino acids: CASMDPRGASYEQYF. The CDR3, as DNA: TGTGCCAGCATGGACCCGAGGGGGGCCTCCTACGAGCAGTACTTC.